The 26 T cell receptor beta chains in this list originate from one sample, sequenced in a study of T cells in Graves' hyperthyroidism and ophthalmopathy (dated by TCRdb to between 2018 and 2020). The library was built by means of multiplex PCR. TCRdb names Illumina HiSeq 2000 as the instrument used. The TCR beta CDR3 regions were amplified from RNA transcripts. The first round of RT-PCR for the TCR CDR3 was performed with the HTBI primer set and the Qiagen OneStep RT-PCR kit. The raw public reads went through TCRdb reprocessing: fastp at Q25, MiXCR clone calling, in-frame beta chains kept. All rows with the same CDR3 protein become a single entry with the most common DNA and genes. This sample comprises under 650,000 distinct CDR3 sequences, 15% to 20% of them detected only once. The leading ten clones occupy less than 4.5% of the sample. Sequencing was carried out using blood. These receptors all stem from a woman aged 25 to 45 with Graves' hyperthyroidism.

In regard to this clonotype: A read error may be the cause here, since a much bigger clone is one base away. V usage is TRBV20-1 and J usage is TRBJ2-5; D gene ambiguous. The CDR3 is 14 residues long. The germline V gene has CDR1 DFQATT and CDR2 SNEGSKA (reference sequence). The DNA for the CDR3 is TGCAGTGCTAGTGTAGGAACGAGTCAAGAGGCCCAGTACTTC. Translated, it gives CSASVGTSQEAQYF.

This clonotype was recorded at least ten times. The CDR3 spells CASSHDSGSGETQYF. CDR3 coding DNA: TGTGCCAGCAGCCACGATAGCGGGAGCGGTGAGACCCAGTACTTC. The V and J genes are TRBV11-3 and TRBJ2-5; 9 nucleotides agree with TRBD2. This CDR3 has 15 amino acids. J lost 5 bases, V lost 5 bases, and 9 bases had no gene match. CDR1 and CDR2 (germline): SGHNT, YENEEA.

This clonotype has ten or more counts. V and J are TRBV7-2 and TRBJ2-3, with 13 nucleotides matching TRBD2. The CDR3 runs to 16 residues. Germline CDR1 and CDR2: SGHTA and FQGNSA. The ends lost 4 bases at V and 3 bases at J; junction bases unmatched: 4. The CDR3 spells CASSSGLAGVTDTQYF. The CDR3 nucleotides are TGTGCCAGCAGCTCAGGACTAGCGGGAGTGACAGATACGCAGTATTTT.

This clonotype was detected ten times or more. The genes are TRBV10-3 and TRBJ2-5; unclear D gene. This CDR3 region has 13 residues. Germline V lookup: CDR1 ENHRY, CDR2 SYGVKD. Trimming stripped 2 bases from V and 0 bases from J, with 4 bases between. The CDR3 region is CAISELNQETQYF. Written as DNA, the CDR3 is TGTGCCATCAGTGAGCTCAACCAAGAGACCCAGTACTTC.

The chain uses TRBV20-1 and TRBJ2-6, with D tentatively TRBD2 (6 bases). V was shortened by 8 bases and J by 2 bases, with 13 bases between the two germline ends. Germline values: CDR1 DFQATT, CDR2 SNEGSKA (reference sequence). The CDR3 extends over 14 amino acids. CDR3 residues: CSTYRGTGANVLTF. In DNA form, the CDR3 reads TGCAGTACCTACCGCGGGACTGGGGCCAACGTCCTGACTTTC.

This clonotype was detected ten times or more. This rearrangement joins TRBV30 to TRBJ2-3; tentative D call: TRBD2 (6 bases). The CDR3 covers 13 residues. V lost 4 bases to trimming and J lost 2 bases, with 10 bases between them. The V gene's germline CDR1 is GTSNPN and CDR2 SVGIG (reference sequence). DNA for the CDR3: TGTGCCTGGACTCAGGACTACACAGATACGCAGTATTTT. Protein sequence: CAWTQDYTDTQYF.

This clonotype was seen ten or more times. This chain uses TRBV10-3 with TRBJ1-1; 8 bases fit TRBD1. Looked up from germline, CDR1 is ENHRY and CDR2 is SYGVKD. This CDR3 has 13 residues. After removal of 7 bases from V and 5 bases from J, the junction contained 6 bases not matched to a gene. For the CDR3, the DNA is TGTGCCATCACTCAGACAGGGGATACTGAAGCTTTCTTT. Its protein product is CAITQTGDTEAFF.

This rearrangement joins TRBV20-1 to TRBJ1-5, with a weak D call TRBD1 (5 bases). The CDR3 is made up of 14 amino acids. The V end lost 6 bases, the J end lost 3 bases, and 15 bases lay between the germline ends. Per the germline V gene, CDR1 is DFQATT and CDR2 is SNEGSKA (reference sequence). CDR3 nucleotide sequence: TGCAGTGCCGTACAGGACGCTACCAATCAGCCCCAGCATTTT. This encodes CSAVQDATNQPQHF.

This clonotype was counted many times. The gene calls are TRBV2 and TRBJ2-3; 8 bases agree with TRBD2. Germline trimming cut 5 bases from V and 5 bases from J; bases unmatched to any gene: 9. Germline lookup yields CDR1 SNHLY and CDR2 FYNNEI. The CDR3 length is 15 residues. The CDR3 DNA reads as TGTGCCAGCAGTTCCGCCGGGACTAGAGGAGATACGCAGTATTTT. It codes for CASSSAGTRGDTQYF.

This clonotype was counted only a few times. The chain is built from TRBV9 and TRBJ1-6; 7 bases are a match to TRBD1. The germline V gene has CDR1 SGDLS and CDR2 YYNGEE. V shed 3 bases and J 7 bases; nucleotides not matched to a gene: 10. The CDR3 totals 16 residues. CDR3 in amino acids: CASSAGRGLGNSPLHF. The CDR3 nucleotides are TGTGCCAGCAGCGCAGGGAGGGGGCTTGGGAATTCACCCCTCCACTTT.

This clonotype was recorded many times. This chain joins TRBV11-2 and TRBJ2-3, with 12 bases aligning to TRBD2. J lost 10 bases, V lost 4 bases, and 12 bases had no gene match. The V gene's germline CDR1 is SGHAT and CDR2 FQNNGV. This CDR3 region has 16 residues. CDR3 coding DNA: TGTGCCAGCAGCTCCCGGACTAGCGGGGATACTTGGGCGCAGTATTTT. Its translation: CASSSRTSGDTWAQYF.

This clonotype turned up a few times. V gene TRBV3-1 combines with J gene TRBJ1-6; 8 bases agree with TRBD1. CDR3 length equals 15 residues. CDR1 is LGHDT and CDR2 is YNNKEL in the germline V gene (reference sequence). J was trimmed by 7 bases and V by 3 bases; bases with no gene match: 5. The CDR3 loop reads CASSHRDRPNSPLHF. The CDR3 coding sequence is TGTGCCAGCAGCCATAGGGACAGGCCAAATTCACCCCTCCACTTT.

The DNA of the CDR3 is TGCAGTGATAAAGGGGCGCCCCAGTACTTC. Protein: CSDKGAPQYF. V usage is TRBV20-1 and J usage is TRBJ2-5; tentatively, D is TRBD1 (5 bases). This CDR3 has 10 amino acids. With 7 bases removed from V and 9 bases from J, the gap between germline ends came to 12 bases. Germline lookup yields CDR1 DFQATT and CDR2 SNEGSKA (reference sequence).

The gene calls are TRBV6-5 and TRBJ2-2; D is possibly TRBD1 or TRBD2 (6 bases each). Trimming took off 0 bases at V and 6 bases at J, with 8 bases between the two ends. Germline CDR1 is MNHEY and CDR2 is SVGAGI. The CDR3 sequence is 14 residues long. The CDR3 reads CASSYSRGAGELFF. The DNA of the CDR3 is TGTGCCAGCAGTTACTCGAGGGGGGCCGGGGAGCTGTTTTTT.

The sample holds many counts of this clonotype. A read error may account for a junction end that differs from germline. The CDR3 region has the DNA TGCAGTGCTATCCCTACTGGCGGGACAGGGAACGCTGAAGCTTTCTTT. Protein sequence: CSAIPTGGTGNAEAFF. This sequence joins TRBV20-1 and TRBJ1-1, with 9 bases lining up with TRBD1. The CDR3 extends over 16 amino acids. Germline V gives CDR1 DFQATT, CDR2 SNEGSKA (reference sequence).

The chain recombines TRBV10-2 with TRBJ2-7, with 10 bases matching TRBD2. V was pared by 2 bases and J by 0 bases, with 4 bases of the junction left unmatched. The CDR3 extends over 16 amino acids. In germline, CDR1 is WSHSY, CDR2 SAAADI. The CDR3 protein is CASSEGLAANSYEQYF. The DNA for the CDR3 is TGCGCCAGCAGTGAGGGACTAGCGGCAAACTCCTACGAGCAGTACTTC.

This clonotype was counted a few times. The DNA of the CDR3 is TGTGCCAGCAGCTTAGAGGTTGGCCCCTACAATGAGCAGTTCTTC. Protein sequence: CASSLEVGPYNEQFF. The chain combines TRBV11-3 with TRBJ2-1; unclear D gene. Per the germline V gene, CDR1 is SGHNT and CDR2 is YENEEA. With 0 bases removed from V and 2 bases from J, the gap between germline ends came to 8 bases. The CDR3 has 15 residues.

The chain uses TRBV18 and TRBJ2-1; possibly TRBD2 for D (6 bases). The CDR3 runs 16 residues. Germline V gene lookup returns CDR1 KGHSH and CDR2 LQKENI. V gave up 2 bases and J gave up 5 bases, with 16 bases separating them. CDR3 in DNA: TGTGCCAGCTCACCAGAGGCGGGGCCCCTAAACAATGAGCAGTTCTTC. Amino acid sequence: CASSPEAGPLNNEQFF.

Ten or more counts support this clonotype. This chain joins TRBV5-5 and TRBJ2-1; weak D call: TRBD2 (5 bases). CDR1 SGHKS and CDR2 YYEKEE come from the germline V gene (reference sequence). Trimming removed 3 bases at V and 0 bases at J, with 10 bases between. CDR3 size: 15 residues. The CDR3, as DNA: TGTGCCAGCAGCTGGACTCCAAGCTCCTACAATGAGCAGTTCTTC. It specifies CASSWTPSSYNEQFF.

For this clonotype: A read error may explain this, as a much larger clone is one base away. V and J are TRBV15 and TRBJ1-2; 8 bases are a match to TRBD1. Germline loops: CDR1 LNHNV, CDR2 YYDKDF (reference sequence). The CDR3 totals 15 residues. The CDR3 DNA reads TGTGCCACCAGCGCTTACAGGGGGACGAACTATGGCTACGCCTTC. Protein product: CATSAYRGTNYGYAF.

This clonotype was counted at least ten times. The CDR3 bases are TGTGCCAGCAGCACCCTAGCGGGAAGCCAGCCGGCGGATACGCAGTATTTT. Its translation: CASSTLAGSQPADTQYF. The genes are TRBV7-9 and TRBJ2-3, with 9 positions matching TRBD2. This CDR3 has 17 residues. Germline V lookup: CDR1 SEHNR, CDR2 FQNEAQ (reference sequence). V shed 5 bases, J shed 6 bases, and the junction held 15 bases outside the gene matches.

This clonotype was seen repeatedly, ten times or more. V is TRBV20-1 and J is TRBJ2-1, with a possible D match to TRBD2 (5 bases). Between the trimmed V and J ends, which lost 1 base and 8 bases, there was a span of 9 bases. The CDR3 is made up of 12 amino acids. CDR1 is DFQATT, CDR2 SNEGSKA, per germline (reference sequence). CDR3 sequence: CSARGRHHEQFF. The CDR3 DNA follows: TGCAGTGCTAGAGGGAGGCATCATGAGCAGTTCTTC.

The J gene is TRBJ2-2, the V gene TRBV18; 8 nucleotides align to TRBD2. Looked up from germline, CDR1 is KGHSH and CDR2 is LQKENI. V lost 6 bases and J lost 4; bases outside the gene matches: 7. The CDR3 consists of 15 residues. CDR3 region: CASSPGLVSTGELFF. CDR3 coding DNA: TGTGCCAGCTCGCCGGGACTAGTCAGCACCGGGGAGCTGTTTTTT. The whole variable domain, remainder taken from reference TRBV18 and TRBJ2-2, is NAGVMQNPRHLVRRRGQEARLRCSPMKGHSHVYWYRQLPEEGLKFMVYLQKENIIDESGMPKERFSAEFPKEGPSILRIQQVVRGDSAAYFCASSPGLVSTGELFFGEGSRLTVL.

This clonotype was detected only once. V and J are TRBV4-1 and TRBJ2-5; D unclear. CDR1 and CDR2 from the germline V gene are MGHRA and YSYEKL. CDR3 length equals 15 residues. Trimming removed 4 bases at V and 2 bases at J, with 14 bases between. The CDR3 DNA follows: TGCGCCAGCAGCCGAGGACGGACGAAACAAGAGACCCAGTACTTC. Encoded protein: CASSRGRTKQETQYF.

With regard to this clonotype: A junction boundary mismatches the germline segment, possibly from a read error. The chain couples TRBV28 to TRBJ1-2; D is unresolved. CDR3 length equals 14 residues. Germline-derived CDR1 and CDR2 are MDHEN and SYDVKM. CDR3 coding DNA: TGTGCCAGCAGTTTCGGGCAAACTAACTATGGCTGCACCTTC. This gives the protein CASSFGQTNYGCTF.

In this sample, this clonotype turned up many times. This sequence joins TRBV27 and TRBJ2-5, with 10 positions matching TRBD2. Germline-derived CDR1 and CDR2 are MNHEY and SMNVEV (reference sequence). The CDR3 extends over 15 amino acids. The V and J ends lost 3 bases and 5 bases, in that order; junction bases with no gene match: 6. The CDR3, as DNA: TGTGCCAGCAGTTTTCTAGCGGGAGTGGTGGAGACCCAGTACTTC. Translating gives CASSFLAGVVETQYF.